This TCR beta chain was retrieved from a study of shared clonotypes between healthy human individuals. Study conclusions and caveats: The rarefaction results pointed to incomplete sorted-subset sequencing despite large depth.

Germline CDR1 and CDR2: SGHAT and FQDESV (reference sequence). Trimming cost V 5 bases and J 0 bases, with 17 bases left between them. The CDR3 contains 16 residues. On this clone itself: Its antigen is still unknown.

This was a deep-level run. Produced via immunoSEQ multiplex PCR; TCRdb's table is partial and in-frame only. The sample holds around 2.1 million clones, 93% seen once. Naive CD8 cells, CD45RO-negative and positively selected for CCR7, excluded terminally differentiated effector memory CD45RA+ cells. The TCR sequence derives from a man between 18 and 35 years old in good health. Some clones in this sample may be carry-over from other donors' samples. Sequences were obtained from naive CD8+ T cells from PBMCs. The chain has TRBV11-1 and TRBJ2-7, with D maybe TRBD1 (5 bases). CDR3 amino acids: CASSPRAGLNSYEQYF. The CDR3 nucleotides read TGTGCCAGCAGCCCTCGTGCAGGGCTCAACTCCTACGAGCAGTACTTC.